This TCR beta chain is from a study of early T cells in non-severe SARS-CoV-2 infection. Comment on this clonotype: A much more abundant neighbour one base away suggests this may be a read error.

Each CDR3 protein is one row after TCRdb ran MiXCR on the 5' RACE reads. Counted here are around 40,000 distinct CDR3 sequences, about 6% occurring once; the ten biggest clones make up approximately 4.6%. This receptor was taken from an adult who was a healthcare worker with PCR-confirmed SARS-CoV-2 infection or an uninfected control (not recorded which). The sample taken for sequencing was whole blood.

This chain's CDR3 is CASNPYYEQVGEKLFF. The CDR3 DNA follows: TGTGCCAGCAATCCGTACTATGAACAAGTGGGTGAAAAACTGTTTTTT. The chain couples TRBV6-5 to TRBJ1-4; D is undetermined. V gave up 7 bases and J gave up 7 bases, with 22 bases separating them. CDR1 MNHEY and CDR2 SVGAGI come from the germline V gene. There are 16 residues in the CDR3.